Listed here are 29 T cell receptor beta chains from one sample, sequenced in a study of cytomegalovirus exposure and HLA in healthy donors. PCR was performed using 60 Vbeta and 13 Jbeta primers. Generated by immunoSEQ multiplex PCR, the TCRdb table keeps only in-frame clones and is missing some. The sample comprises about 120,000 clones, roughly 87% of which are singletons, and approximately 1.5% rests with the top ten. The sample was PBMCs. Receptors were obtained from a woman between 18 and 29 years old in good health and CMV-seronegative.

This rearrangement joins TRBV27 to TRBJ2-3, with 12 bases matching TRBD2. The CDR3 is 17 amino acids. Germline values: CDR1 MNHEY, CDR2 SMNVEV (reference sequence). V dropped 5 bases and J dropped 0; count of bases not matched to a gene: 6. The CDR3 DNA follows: TGTGCCAGCAGTCCGGGACTAGCGGGCCTTAGCACAGATACGCAGTATTTT. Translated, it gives CASSPGLAGLSTDTQYF.

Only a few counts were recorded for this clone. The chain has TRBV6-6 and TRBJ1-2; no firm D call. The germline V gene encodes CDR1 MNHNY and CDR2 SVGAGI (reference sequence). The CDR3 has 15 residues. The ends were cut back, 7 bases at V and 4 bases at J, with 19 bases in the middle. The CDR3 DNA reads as TGTGCCAGCACCTCAAGGGAGGCAGGTTCCTATGGCTACACCTTC. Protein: CASTSREAGSYGYTF.

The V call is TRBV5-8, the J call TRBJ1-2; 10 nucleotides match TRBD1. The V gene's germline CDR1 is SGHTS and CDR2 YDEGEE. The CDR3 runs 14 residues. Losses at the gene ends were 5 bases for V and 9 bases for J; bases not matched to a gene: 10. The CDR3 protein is CASRLVGTGERYTF. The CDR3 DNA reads TGTGCCAGCAGACTAGTCGGGACAGGGGAACGCTACACCTTC.

In DNA, the CDR3 is TGCGCCAGCAGCTTCCCTAGCGGGAGTAAGGAGACCCAGTACTTC. Translated: CASSFPSGSKETQYF. This chain connects TRBV5-1 to TRBJ2-5, with 10 positions matching TRBD2. The CDR3 is made up of 15 amino acids. Looked up from germline, CDR1 is SGHRS and CDR2 is YFSETQ. The V segment lost 2 bases and the J segment 5 bases; nucleotides outside the gene matches: 6.

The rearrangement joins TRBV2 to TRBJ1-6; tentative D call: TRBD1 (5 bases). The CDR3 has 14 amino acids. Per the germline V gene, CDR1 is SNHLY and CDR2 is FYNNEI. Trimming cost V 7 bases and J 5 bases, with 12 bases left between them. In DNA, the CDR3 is TGTGCCAGCAATTTCGACAGAAATAATTCACCCCTCCACTTT. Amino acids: CASNFDRNNSPLHF.

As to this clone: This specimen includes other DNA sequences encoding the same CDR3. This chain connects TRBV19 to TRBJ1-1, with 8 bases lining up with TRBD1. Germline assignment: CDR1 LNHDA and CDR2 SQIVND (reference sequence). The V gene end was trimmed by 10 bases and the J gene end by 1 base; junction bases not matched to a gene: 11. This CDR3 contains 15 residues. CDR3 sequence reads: CATHGIGQGNTEAFF. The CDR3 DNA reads TGTGCCACACACGGTATAGGACAGGGGAACACTGAAGCTTTCTTT.

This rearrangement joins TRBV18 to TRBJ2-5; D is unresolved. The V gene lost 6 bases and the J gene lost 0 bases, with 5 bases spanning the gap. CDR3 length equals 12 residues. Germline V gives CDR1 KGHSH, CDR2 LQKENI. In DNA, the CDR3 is TGTGCCAGCTCCCCGTACCAAGAGACCCAGTACTTC. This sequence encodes CASSPYQETQYF. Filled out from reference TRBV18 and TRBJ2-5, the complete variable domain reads NAGVMQNPRHLVRRRGQEARLRCSPMKGHSHVYWYRQLPEEGLKFMVYLQKENIIDESGMPKERFSAEFPKEGPSILRIQQVVRGDSAAYFCASSPYQETQYFGPGTRLLVL.

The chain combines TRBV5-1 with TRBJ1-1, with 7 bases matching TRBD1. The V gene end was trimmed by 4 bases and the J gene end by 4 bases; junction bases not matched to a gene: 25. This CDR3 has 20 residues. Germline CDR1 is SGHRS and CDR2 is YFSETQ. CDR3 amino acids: CASSLRPLTGSDGTTTEAFF. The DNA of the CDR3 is TGCGCCAGCAGCCTTAGACCTCTGACAGGGTCTGATGGTACGACCACTGAAGCTTTCTTT.

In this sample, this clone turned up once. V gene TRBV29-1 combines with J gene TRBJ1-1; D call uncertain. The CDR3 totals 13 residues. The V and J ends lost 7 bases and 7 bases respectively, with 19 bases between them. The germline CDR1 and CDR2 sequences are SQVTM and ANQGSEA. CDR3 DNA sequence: TGCAGCGGCAGATCAAGTGTGGTTGGTGAAGCTTTCTTT. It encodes CSGRSSVVGEAFF.

CDR3 amino acids: CASSLGYEETDTQYF. CDR3 coding DNA: TGTGCCAGCAGCTTAGGGTATGAGGAGACAGATACGCAGTATTTT. The gene calls are TRBV7-9 and TRBJ2-3; D uncertain. CDR1 is SEHNR and CDR2 is FQNEAQ in the germline V gene (reference sequence). Trimming removed 1 base at V and 3 bases at J, with 11 bases between. This CDR3 comprises 15 residues.

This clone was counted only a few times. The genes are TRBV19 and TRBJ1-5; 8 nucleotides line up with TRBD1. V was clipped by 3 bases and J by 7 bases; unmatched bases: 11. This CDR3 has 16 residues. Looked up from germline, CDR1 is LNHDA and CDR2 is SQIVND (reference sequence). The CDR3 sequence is CASSIWRVDRGQPQHF. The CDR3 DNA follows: TGTGCCAGTAGTATCTGGAGAGTCGACAGGGGACAGCCCCAGCATTTT.

CDR3 residues: CASSQVPRRAGGYTF. In DNA, the CDR3 is TGCGCCAGCAGCCAAGTTCCCCGCAGGGCGGGAGGCTACACCTTC. The chain couples TRBV4-1 to TRBJ1-2, with D perhaps TRBD1 (5 bases). The CDR3 is 15 amino acids. Trimming removed 1 base from V and 8 bases from J, with 17 bases in between. In germline, CDR1 is MGHRA, CDR2 YSYEKL.

CDR3: CASIAAQGHGYTF. The CDR3 DNA follows: TGTGCCAGCATCGCCGCACAGGGGCATGGCTACACCTTC. The chain links TRBV7-9 to TRBJ1-2; 7 bases map to TRBD1. J gave up 6 bases and V 7 bases, and 8 bases lay outside the gene matches. CDR3 length: 13 residues. Germline assignment: CDR1 SEHNR and CDR2 FQNEAQ (reference sequence).

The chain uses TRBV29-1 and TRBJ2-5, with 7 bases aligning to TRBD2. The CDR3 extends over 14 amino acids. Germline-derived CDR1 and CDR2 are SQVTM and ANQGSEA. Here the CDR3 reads CNVAPRLAKETQYF. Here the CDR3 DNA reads TGCAACGTAGCCCCGAGACTAGCCAAAGAGACCCAGTACTTC.

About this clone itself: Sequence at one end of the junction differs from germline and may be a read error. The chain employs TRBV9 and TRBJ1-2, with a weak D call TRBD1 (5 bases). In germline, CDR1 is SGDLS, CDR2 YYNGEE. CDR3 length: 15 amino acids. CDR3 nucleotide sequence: TGTGCCGGCAGCGTAGGGGCTCGGGAGGACTATGGCTACACCTTC. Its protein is CAGSVGAREDYGYTF.

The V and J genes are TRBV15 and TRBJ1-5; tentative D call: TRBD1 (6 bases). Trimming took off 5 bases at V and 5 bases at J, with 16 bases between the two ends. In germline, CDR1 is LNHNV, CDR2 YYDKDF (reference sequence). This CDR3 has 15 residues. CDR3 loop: CATSFTGKAYQPQHF. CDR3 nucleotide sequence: TGTGCCACCAGCTTTACAGGGAAAGCTTATCAGCCCCAGCATTTT.

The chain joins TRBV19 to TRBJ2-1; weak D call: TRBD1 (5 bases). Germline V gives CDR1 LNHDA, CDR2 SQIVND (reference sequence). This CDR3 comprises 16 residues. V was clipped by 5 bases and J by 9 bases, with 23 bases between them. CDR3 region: CASSLRAGPLLSEQFF. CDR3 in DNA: TGTGCCAGTAGTCTCCGGGCAGGGCCCCTACTAAGTGAGCAGTTCTTC.

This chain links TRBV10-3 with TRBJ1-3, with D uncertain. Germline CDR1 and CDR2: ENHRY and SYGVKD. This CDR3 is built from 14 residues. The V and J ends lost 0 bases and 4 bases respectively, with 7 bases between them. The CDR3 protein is CAISESEAGNTIYF. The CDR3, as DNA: TGTGCCATCAGTGAGTCTGAGGCGGGAAACACCATATATTTT.

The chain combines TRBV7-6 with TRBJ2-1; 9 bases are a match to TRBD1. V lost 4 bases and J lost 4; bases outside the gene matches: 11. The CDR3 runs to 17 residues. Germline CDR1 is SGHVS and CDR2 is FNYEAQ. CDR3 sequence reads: CASSSHKQGAVYNEQFF. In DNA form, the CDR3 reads TGTGCCAGCAGCTCGCACAAACAGGGGGCGGTGTACAATGAGCAGTTCTTC.

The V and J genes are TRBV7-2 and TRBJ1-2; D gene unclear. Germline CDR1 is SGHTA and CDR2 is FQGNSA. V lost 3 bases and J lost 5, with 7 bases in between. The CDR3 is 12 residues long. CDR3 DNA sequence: TGTGCCAGCAGCTTTTCAACTTATGGCTACACCTTC. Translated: CASSFSTYGYTF.

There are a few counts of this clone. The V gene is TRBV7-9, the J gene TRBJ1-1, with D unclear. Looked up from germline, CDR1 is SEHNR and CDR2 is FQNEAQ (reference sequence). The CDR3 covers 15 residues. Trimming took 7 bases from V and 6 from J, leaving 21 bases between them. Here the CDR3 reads CASNTPIAVAPEAFF. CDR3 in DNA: TGTGCCAGCAACACCCCGATAGCAGTAGCTCCTGAAGCTTTCTTT.

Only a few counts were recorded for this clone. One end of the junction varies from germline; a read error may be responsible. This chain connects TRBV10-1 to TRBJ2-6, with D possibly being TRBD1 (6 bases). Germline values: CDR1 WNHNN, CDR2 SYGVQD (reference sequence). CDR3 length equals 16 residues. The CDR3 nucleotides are TGCGCCAGCAGTGACTCCACAGGGCCTGGGGCCAACGGCCTGACTTTC. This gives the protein CASSDSTGPGANGLTF.

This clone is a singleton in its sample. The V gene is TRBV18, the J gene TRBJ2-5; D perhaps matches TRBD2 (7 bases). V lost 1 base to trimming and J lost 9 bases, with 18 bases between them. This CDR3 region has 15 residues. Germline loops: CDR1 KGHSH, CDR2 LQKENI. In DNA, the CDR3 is TGTGCCAGCTCACCACTCGGGGGGCCCTCGGACCCCCAGTACTTC. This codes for CASSPLGGPSDPQYF.

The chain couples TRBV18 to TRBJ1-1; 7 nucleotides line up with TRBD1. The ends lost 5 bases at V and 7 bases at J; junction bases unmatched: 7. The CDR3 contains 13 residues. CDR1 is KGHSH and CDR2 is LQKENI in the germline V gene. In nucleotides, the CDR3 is TGTGCCAGCTCAAAAGGACAGGACGATGAAGCTTTCTTT. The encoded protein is CASSKGQDDEAFF.

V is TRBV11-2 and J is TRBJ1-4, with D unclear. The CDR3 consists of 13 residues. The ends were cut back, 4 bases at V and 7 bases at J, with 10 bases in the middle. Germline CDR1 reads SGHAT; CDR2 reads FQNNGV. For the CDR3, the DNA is TGTGCCAGCAGCTCCAGGCCTTTTGAAAAACTGTTTTTT. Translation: CASSSRPFEKLFF.

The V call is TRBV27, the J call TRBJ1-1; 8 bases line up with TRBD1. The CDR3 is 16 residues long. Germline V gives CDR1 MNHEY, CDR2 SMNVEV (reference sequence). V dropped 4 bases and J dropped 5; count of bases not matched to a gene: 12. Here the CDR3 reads CASSSRTGRPGTEAFF. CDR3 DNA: TGTGCCAGCAGTTCCAGGACAGGGCGCCCGGGTACTGAAGCTTTCTTT.

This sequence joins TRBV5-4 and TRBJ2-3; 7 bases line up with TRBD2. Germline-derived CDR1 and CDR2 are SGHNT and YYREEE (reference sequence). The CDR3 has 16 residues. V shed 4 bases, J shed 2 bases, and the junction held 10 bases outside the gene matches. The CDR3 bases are TGTGCCAGCAGCCAGATCGCGGGAGAAAACACAGATACGCAGTATTTT. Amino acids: CASSQIAGENTDTQYF.

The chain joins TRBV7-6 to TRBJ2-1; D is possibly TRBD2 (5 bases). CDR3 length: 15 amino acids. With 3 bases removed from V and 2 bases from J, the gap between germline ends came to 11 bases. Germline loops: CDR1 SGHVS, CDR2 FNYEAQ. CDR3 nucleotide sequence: TGTGCCAGCAGCTTTAGCGTCAGCCCCTACAATGAGCAGTTCTTC. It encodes CASSFSVSPYNEQFF.

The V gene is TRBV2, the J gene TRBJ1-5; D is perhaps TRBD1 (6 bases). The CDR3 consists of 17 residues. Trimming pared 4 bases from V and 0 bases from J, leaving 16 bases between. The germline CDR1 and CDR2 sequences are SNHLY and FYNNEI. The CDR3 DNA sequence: TGTGCCAGCAGTGGCCATACAGGGCCGTATAGCAATCAGCCCCAGCATTTT. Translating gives CASSGHTGPYSNQPQHF.